The 20 T cell receptor beta chains in this list originate from one sample, sequenced in a study of cytomegalovirus exposure and HLA in healthy donors. This PCR relied on a set of 60 Vbeta primers and 13 Jbeta primers. The assay was immunoSEQ multiplex PCR, and TCRdb's table has in-frame clones only and misses some. Of 14,000 or so clones listed, roughly 63% were seen once; the top ten hold about 15%. Sequences were obtained from PBMCs. Receptors were obtained from a woman aged 45-60 years in good health and CMV-seropositive.

About this clone: The junction differs from germline at one of its ends, possibly a read error. The chain recombines TRBV25-1 with TRBJ2-7; D is uncertain. Germline CDR1 MGHDK, CDR2 SYGVNS. The CDR3 consists of 14 residues. The CDR3 nucleotides read TGTGCCAGCAGTGACTCGGGTTTAGGAGTTCCTGTTGACTTC. As protein: CASSDSGLGVPVDF.

This clone was seen a single time. This chain links TRBV20-1 with TRBJ1-1; no clear D gene. Germline CDR1 DFQATT, CDR2 SNEGSKA (reference sequence). The CDR3 contains 11 residues. This CDR3 is CSGEEGTEAFF. CDR3 sequence (DNA): TGCAGCGGGGAGGAGGGCACTGAAGCTTTCTTT.

This sequence joins TRBV4-2 and TRBJ2-3; TRBD2 matches at 14 bases. This CDR3 has 18 amino acids. The V gene's germline CDR1 is LGHNA and CDR2 YNFKEQ. Trimming at V came to 1 base and at J to 0 bases, leaving 3 bases not matched to a gene. The CDR3 reads CASSQGLAGGPSTDTQYF. The CDR3 nucleotides are TGTGCCAGCAGCCAAGGACTAGCGGGAGGGCCTAGCACAGATACGCAGTATTTT.

This clone came up a few times. This chain connects TRBV18 to TRBJ2-5, with D possibly TRBD1 on 6 matching bases. The CDR3 sequence is 14 residues long. V lost 2 bases, J lost 3 bases, and 10 bases lay in between. Germline lookup yields CDR1 KGHSH and CDR2 LQKENI. The CDR3 DNA reads as TGTGCCAGCTCACCAGGGGGCGGAGAAGAGACCCAGTACTTC. Translated, it gives CASSPGGGEETQYF.

This clone was observed many times. The rearrangement uses TRBV29-1 and TRBJ1-1; D call uncertain. V was shortened by 1 base and J by 0 bases, with 3 bases between the two germline ends. This CDR3 contains 12 residues. CDR1 and CDR2 (germline): SQVTM, ANQGSEA. The CDR3 sequence: CSVEGLNTEAFF. The CDR3 region has the DNA TGCAGCGTTGAAGGGCTGAACACTGAAGCTTTCTTT.

This chain connects TRBV7-2 to TRBJ1-1; the D gene is possibly TRBD1 (6 bases). The germline gives CDR1 SGHTA, CDR2 FQGNSA. CDR3 length equals 12 residues. V was cut by 5 bases and J by 6 bases, with 10 bases left in between. The CDR3 DNA follows: TGTGCCAGCAGCACAAACAGGGCTGAAGCTTTCTTT. Its protein product is CASSTNRAEAFF.

This sequence joins TRBV4-3 and TRBJ1-2, with D unclear. V was cut by 0 bases and J by 5 bases, with 25 bases left in between. Germline CDR1 reads LGHNA; CDR2 reads YSLEER. This CDR3 is built from 19 residues. The CDR3 here is CASSQDTGDLLRLPYGYTF. In nucleotides, the CDR3 is TGCGCCAGCAGCCAAGATACCGGGGATCTTTTGCGACTCCCTTATGGCTACACCTTC.

This clone was detected only once. The V gene is TRBV28, the J gene TRBJ1-2, with D maybe TRBD1 (5 bases). This CDR3 region has 13 residues. The germline V and J ends were trimmed by 6 bases and 4 bases, with 12 bases remaining between them. The germline gives CDR1 MDHEN, CDR2 SYDVKM. This CDR3 is CASSPQGGYGYTF. CDR3 coding DNA: TGTGCCAGCAGCCCCCAGGGAGGCTATGGCTACACCTTC.

This chain uses TRBV2 with TRBJ1-5; D remains unclear. The germline CDR1 and CDR2 sequences are SNHLY and FYNNEI. This CDR3 is built from 12 residues. The ends were cut back, 4 bases at V and 9 bases at J, with 10 bases in the middle. CDR3 region: CASSGALTPQHF. The CDR3, as DNA: TGTGCCAGCAGTGGGGCCCTGACGCCCCAGCATTTT.

This clone was recorded a few times. This chain connects TRBV4-1 to TRBJ2-6; D perhaps matches TRBD2 (5 bases). The CDR3 is 16 amino acids. The V end was cut by 0 bases, the J end by 0 bases, with 6 bases between. The germline V gene encodes CDR1 MGHRA and CDR2 YSYEKL. CDR3 in amino acids: CASSQDGSSGANVLTF. The CDR3 DNA reads TGCGCCAGCAGCCAAGATGGGAGCTCTGGGGCCAACGTCCTGACTTTC.

This chain links TRBV29-1 with TRBJ1-2; weak D call: TRBD1 (5 bases). V was cut by 4 bases and J by 5 bases, with 14 bases left in between. In germline, CDR1 is SQVTM, CDR2 ANQGSEA. The CDR3 is 13 residues long. As DNA, the CDR3 is TGCAGCGTTGTGCGGACATCCGGGTATGGCTACACCTTC. Translation: CSVVRTSGYGYTF.

The DNA for the CDR3 is TGCAGCGGACAGGGGGCGAAAGCTTTCTTT. Translated: CSGQGAKAFF. The chain combines TRBV29-1 with TRBJ1-1; 10 bases align to TRBD1. With V trimmed by 7 bases and J by 9 bases, 2 bases remained unmatched. This CDR3 region has 10 residues. Germline V gene lookup returns CDR1 SQVTM and CDR2 ANQGSEA. Looking up the rest from reference TRBV29-1 and TRBJ1-1 gives the full variable domain: SAVISQKPSRDICQRGTSLTIQCQVDSQVTMMFWYRQQPGQSLTLIATANQGSEATYESGFVIDKFPISRPNLTFSTLTVSNMSPEDSSIYLCSGQGAKAFFGQGTRLTVV.

Only a few counts were recorded for this clone. V gene TRBV4-3 combines with J gene TRBJ2-1, with 12 bases matching TRBD2. J was trimmed by 4 bases and V by 0 bases; bases with no gene match: 1. Germline CDR1 and CDR2: LGHNA and YSLEER. The CDR3 consists of 16 residues. CDR3 bases: TGCGCCAGCAGCCAAGATCTAGCGGGAGGGTACAATGAGCAGTTCTTC. It is translated as CASSQDLAGGYNEQFF.

J is TRBJ1-5 and V is TRBV28, with 7 bases aligning to TRBD1. Germline values: CDR1 MDHEN, CDR2 SYDVKM. J lost 3 bases, V lost 1 base, and 3 bases had no gene match. The CDR3 loop spans 15 amino acids. CDR3 nucleotide sequence: TGTGCCAGCAGTTTATTCGGGACAGTCAATCAGCCCCAGCATTTT. Translated, it gives CASSLFGTVNQPQHF.

Only a few counts were recorded for this clone. The rearrangement joins TRBV28 to TRBJ1-4; a possible D gene is TRBD1 (5 bases). V was pared by 5 bases and J by 9 bases, with 10 bases between. The germline CDR1 and CDR2 sequences are MDHEN and SYDVKM. This CDR3 has 12 residues. The DNA of the CDR3 is TGTGCCAGCAGTGAAGGGGTTAAAAAACTGTTTTTT. It codes for CASSEGVKKLFF.

This clone was observed a handful of times. J is TRBJ1-2 and V is TRBV4-1; 8 bases are a match to TRBD1. In germline, CDR1 is MGHRA, CDR2 YSYEKL. Unmatched junction bases numbered 3, after V lost 0 bases and J lost 0 bases. There are 16 residues in the CDR3. The CDR3 region has the DNA TGCGCCAGCAGCCAAGATGGACAGGGAGCTAACTATGGCTACACCTTC. This encodes CASSQDGQGANYGYTF.

This chain uses TRBV4-1 with TRBJ1-5; TRBD1 aligns across 7 bases. CDR3 size: 15 residues. Germline assignment: CDR1 MGHRA and CDR2 YSYEKL. The ends lost 3 bases at V and 8 bases at J; junction bases unmatched: 10. CDR3 nucleotide sequence: TGCGCCAGCAGCCAGGACAGGTTCCAAACCGAGCCCCAGCATTTT. Its protein is CASSQDRFQTEPQHF.

This chain uses TRBV7-2 with TRBJ2-7, with D uncertain. The germline V gene encodes CDR1 SGHTA and CDR2 FQGNSA. V lost 0 bases and J lost 3, with 12 bases in between. The CDR3 is 15 residues long. CDR3 DNA sequence: TGTGCCAGCAGCTTAGCGGCAGGCCGTTTCTACGAGCAGTACTTC. It is translated as CASSLAAGRFYEQYF.

The chain recombines TRBV25-1 with TRBJ2-7, with D uncertain. This CDR3 contains 11 residues. V was pared by 5 bases and J by 1 base, with 3 bases between. Per germline, CDR1 MGHDK and CDR2 SYGVNS. The CDR3 protein is CASSSSYEQYF. The CDR3 nucleotides read TGTGCCAGCAGTTCTTCCTACGAGCAGTACTTC.

This clone came up a few times. V is TRBV5-4 and J is TRBJ2-3; 10 positions match TRBD2. CDR3 length: 16 residues. J gave up 6 bases and V 2 bases, and 9 bases lay outside the gene matches. In germline, CDR1 is SGHNT, CDR2 YYREEE (reference sequence). The CDR3 DNA sequence: TGTGCCAGCAGCTTTCGAGCGGGAGGGGTGACGGATACGCAGTATTTT. Protein: CASSFRAGGVTDTQYF.